The 14 T cell receptor beta chains in this list originate from one sample, sequenced in a study of T cell responses to AZD1222 COVID-19 vaccine. Repertoires were generated with immunoSEQ multiplex PCR, while TCRdb's copy carries only in-frame clones and drops some. Here the sample spans 200,000 or so clones, approximately 93% being singletons. The specimen was peripheral blood, collected 28 days after the second AZD1222 dose. Source of these receptors: an adult who received the AZD1222 COVID-19 vaccine.

Only one count was recorded for this clone. This sequence joins TRBV4-1 and TRBJ1-1; D not certain. V was pared by 0 bases and J by 0 bases, with 14 bases between. This CDR3 region has 17 residues. The germline gives CDR1 MGHRA, CDR2 YSYEKL. The CDR3 DNA follows: TGCGCCAGCAGCCAAGAGATAATAGTCCGGATGAACACTGAAGCTTTCTTT. Translated, it gives CASSQEIIVRMNTEAFF.

The chain carries TRBV7-9 and TRBJ2-7; possibly TRBD1 for D (5 bases). The CDR3 is made up of 13 amino acids. V dropped 5 bases and J dropped 4 bases, with 12 bases sitting between them. Germline CDR1 reads SEHNR; CDR2 reads FQNEAQ (reference sequence). CDR3 sequence reads: CASSATAAYEQYF. In DNA, the CDR3 is TGTGCCAGCAGCGCGACAGCCGCATACGAGCAGTACTTC. Looking up the rest from reference TRBV7-9 and TRBJ2-7 gives the full variable domain: DTGVSQNPRHKITKRGQNVTFRCDPISEHNRLYWYRQTLGQGPEFLTYFQNEAQLEKSRLLSDRFSAERPKGSFSTLEIQRTEQGDSAMYLCASSATAAYEQYFGPGTRLTVT.

The genes are TRBV10-3 and TRBJ1-2, with 8 positions matching TRBD1. V trimming: 7 bases; J trimming: 5 bases; junction bases outside the gene matches: 6. The CDR3 totals 13 residues. Germline loops: CDR1 ENHRY, CDR2 SYGVKD. The CDR3 nucleotides are TGTGCCATCAAACAGGGGGTCTTTTATGGCTACACCTTC. It encodes CAIKQGVFYGYTF.

The V and J genes are TRBV12-3 or TRBV12-4 and TRBJ2-1; no clear D gene. CDR3 size: 13 residues. V lost 6 bases and J 8 bases, leaving 14 bases between the germline ends. The CDR3 DNA follows: TGTGCCAGCAGGACTCCTCCAAGCCATGAGCAGTTCTTC. Its translation: CASRTPPSHEQFF.

V and J are TRBV7-2 and TRBJ2-4, with D perhaps TRBD1 (5 bases). V lost 4 bases to trimming and J lost 8 bases, with 15 bases between them. CDR1 and CDR2 (germline): SGHTA, FQGNSA. CDR3 size: 14 residues. For the CDR3, the DNA is TGTGCCAGCAGCTCAAACCAGGGTGTAGACATTCAGTACTTC. Translated: CASSSNQGVDIQYF.

As regards this clone: Other DNA sequences from this sample encode an identical CDR3 as well. The chain employs TRBV2 and TRBJ1-1; no firm D call. Germline V gene sequence: CDR1 SNHLY, CDR2 FYNNEI. V lost 4 bases and J lost 5, with 5 bases in between. This CDR3 has 11 residues. The CDR3 sequence is CASSAVTEAFF. As DNA, the CDR3 is TGTGCCAGCAGTGCGGTAACTGAAGCTTTCTTT.

CDR3: CASSYVTGDYGYTF. CDR3 coding DNA: TGTGCCAGCAGTTACGTGACAGGGGACTATGGCTACACCTTC. V is TRBV6-2 or TRBV6-3 and J is TRBJ1-2, with 8 bases aligning to TRBD1. The J segment lost 3 bases and the V segment lost 2 bases, leaving 2 bases of the junction unmatched. Germline-derived CDR1 and CDR2 are MNHEY and SVGEGT. CDR3 length: 14 residues.

The chain has TRBV6-2 or TRBV6-3 and TRBJ1-6; 9 bases line up with TRBD1. Germline CDR1 MNHEY, CDR2 SVGEGT. CDR3 length: 16 residues. V lost 4 bases to trimming and J lost 8 bases; unmatched junction nucleotides: 9. In DNA, the CDR3 is TGTGCCAGCAGTTCCGTCACGGACAGGGGTTATTCACCCCTCCACTTT. Protein: CASSSVTDRGYSPLHF.

V and J are TRBV2 and TRBJ2-7, with a weak D call TRBD1 (6 bases). Germline V gives CDR1 SNHLY, CDR2 FYNNEI. The CDR3 is 13 amino acids. Deletions cut 2 bases from V and 4 bases from J, with 9 bases between. CDR3 in amino acids: CASSEQGLYEQYF. For the CDR3, the DNA is TGTGCCAGCAGTGAACAGGGGTTATACGAGCAGTACTTC.

This chain joins TRBV7-2 and TRBJ1-1, with D possibly being TRBD1 (5 bases). The CDR3 is made up of 10 amino acids. Germline CDR1 is SGHTA and CDR2 is FQGNSA. The CDR3 sequence: CTSGDTEAFF. The CDR3 DNA follows: TGTACGTCGGGGGACACTGAAGCTTTCTTT. Using reference TRBV7-2 and TRBJ1-1 for the parts outside the CDR3, the full variable domain is GAGVSQSPSNKVTEKGKDVELRCDPISGHTALYWYRQSLGQGLEFLIYFQGNSAPDKSGLPSDRFSAERTGGSVSTLTIQRTQQEDSAVYLCTSGDTEAFFGQGTRLTVV.

The gene calls are TRBV4-1 and TRBJ1-6; D not resolved. Per germline, CDR1 MGHRA and CDR2 YSYEKL. The V and J ends lost 0 bases and 8 bases respectively, with 17 bases between them. The CDR3 runs 17 residues. The DNA of the CDR3 is TGCGCCAGCAGCCAAGATCCCTTTGCAGCGAGGGATTCACCCCTCCACTTT. This gives the protein CASSQDPFAARDSPLHF.

V and J are TRBV7-3 and TRBJ2-1, with D unclear. The germline CDR1 and CDR2 sequences are SGHTA and FQGTGA. V was cut by 0 bases and J by 6 bases, with 9 bases left in between. This CDR3 spans 14 amino acids. CDR3 nucleotide sequence: TGTGCCAGCAGCTTAACAGGGCTCCGCAATGAGCAGTTCTTC. Encoded protein: CASSLTGLRNEQFF.

This rearrangement joins TRBV28 to TRBJ1-6; 9 positions match TRBD1. Germline trimming cut 4 bases from V and 0 bases from J; bases unmatched to any gene: 10. Germline V gives CDR1 MDHEN, CDR2 SYDVKM. The CDR3 is 19 amino acids. Here the CDR3 reads CASSSPGQGYSSYNSPLHF. CDR3 sequence (DNA): TGTGCCAGCAGTTCTCCGGGACAGGGCTACAGCTCCTATAATTCACCCCTCCACTTT.

The J gene is TRBJ1-2, the V gene TRBV2, with D unresolved. V was shortened by 0 bases and J by 9 bases, with 14 bases between the two germline ends. The germline V gene encodes CDR1 SNHLY and CDR2 FYNNEI. CDR3 size: 14 residues. The CDR3 protein is CASSEALRHSRYTF. CDR3 DNA: TGTGCCAGCAGTGAAGCGCTTCGTCACTCACGCTACACCTTC.